This T cell receptor beta chain was captured in a study of cytomegalovirus exposure and HLA in healthy donors. Study at large: Tens of millions of unique TCRs from HLA-typed donors made up an early data release. Study-level findings and limits: Most of the TCR beta V segments (in an earlier analysis) were productive either about 90% or about 30% of the time. Cytomegalovirus status, reportedly, was diagnosed with high specificity and sensitivity by the classifier.

PCR amplification relied on 60 Vbeta primers (plus 13 Jbeta primers). As processed by the authors: Counted up in a later analysis, unique TCR beta chains came to 65 million to 100 million, with about 9.9 million shared. TCRdb keeps only in-frame clones here, not all; method: immunoSEQ multiplex PCR. The DNA gave D and trimming, while V, J and clone size come from that table. The sample records about 180,000 clones, around 83% being singletons. With regard to this clone: Antigen unknown.

V lost 2 bases and J lost 4, with 14 bases in between. Germline CDR1 reads LGHNT; CDR2 reads FRNRAP. The CDR3 extends over 15 amino acids. The chain combines TRBV12-5 with TRBJ1-1, with a weak D call TRBD1 (5 bases). The sequenced sample was PBMCs. The TCR sequence derives from a girl aged 2-10 years in good health and CMV-seropositive. CDR3 sequence (DNA): TGTGCTAGTGGTTTGCCAAGTCGGGGGGGCACTGAAGCTTTCTTT. Translated, it gives CASGLPSRGGTEAFF.